Reported below is one TCR beta chain. Its antigen specificity is not known. The sample holds no much larger clone one base away, and base qualities are not on file. This sample was included in a study of T cell repertoires in cytomegalovirus infection (dated by TCRdb to between 2018 and 2020). Regarding the research as a whole: Alongside well-studied HLA-B-restricted epitopes, the peptide stimulations were aimed at recently identified HLA-C-restricted CMV epitopes, whose presentation resists viral immunomodulation. The HLA type of each donor mattered for the analysis, because public TCR beta signatures pointed to carriage of CMV infection along with the matching HLA type. The research as a whole found: Cumulative frequency of public TCR beta family members discriminated carriers of CMV infection plus the relevant HLA type in this cohort and an independent approximately 350-donor cohort. The ex vivo response was dominated by HLA-C-restricted CMV-specific TCR beta clonotypes, and the single most frequent clonotype in two of eight donors was supplied by these HLA-C-restricted clonotypes.

In light of the paper, this sample's treatment or condition label describes: in vitro stimulation with specific CMV peptide epitopes to enrich CMV-specific T cells. Sequencing was performed on an Illumina HiSeq 1500. TCRdb passed the public sequencing reads through fastp at Q25 and MiXCR, retaining productive beta sequences. Each entry merges the rows of one CDR3 protein and shows their most common DNA and genes. This sample comprises about 770,000 distinct CDR3 sequences, 25% to 35% of them detected only once. The leading ten clones occupy approximately 14% of the sample. In the germline V gene, CDR1 corresponds to MDHEN and CDR2 to SYDVKM. Including the terminal cysteine and phenylalanine, the CDR3 comprises 15 residues. Only the CDR3 region is kept as DNA, spanning 45 bases read in frame from base 1. Between the V and J ends, shortened by 5 bases and 2 bases respectively, the junction contains 14 bases.

The source of this sequence is a human donor in good health (CMV status not recorded). Some clones in this sample may be carry-over from other donors' samples. The specimen comprised cultured CD8+ T cells from PBMCs, sampled from culture after CMV antigen stimulation. Recombination linked TRBV28 to TRBJ2-3, with the D gene too uncertain to name. The CDR3 protein is CASSPLGVPTDTQYF. The sequenced DNA is TGTGCCAGCAGTCCCCTTGGGGTTCCCACAGATACGCAGTATTTT.